This T cell receptor beta chain was sequenced in a study of molecular identifiers for immune sequencing clone quantification. The study's findings and limits: Detection of one spiked Jurkat cell's TCR RNA reportedly worked in 1 million or so naive cells.

V lost 0 bases and J lost 0, with 3 bases in between. Germline V gives CDR1 SEHNR, CDR2 FQNEAQ (reference sequence). CDR3 size: 13 residues. By its share, this clonotype is medium-sized (0.01 to 0.1%). Its antigen is currently unknown. Each CDR3 protein gets one entry after TCRdb re-called the PCR reads with MiXCR. The data contain 35,000 or so distinct CDR3 sequences, roughly 18% of them singletons. V and J are TRBV7-9 and TRBJ2-7; D gene ambiguous. The specimen was naive CD8+ T cells from blood, with Jurkat cell RNA spiked in. Documented subset: FACS-sorted CD8+CD4-CCR7+CD45RA+ naive T cells. This clonotype originated in a human donor in good health. Some libraries in this study had Jurkat cell RNA spiked in. The CDR3 spells CASSLASSYEQYF. The CDR3 nucleotides read TGTGCCAGCAGCTTAGCTTCCTCCTACGAGCAGTACTTC.